The TCR beta chain described here comes from a study of T cells in Graves' hyperthyroidism and ophthalmopathy. This clonotype has ten or more counts. The CDR3 extends over 15 amino acids. V was cut by 0 bases and J by 7 bases, with 13 bases left in between. CDR1 is MNHEY, CDR2 SVGAGI, per germline. Researchers amplified the TCR beta CDR3 regions from RNA transcripts. HTBI primers were the set used in a first-round RT-PCR of the TCR CDR3. TCRdb fed the multiplex PCR reads into MiXCR, producing one record per CDR3 protein. Of roughly 500,000 distinct CDR3 sequences listed, roughly 25% are singletons. V is TRBV6-5 and J is TRBJ1-5; D remains unclear. The source is a young woman with Graves' ophthalmopathy. The sequencing input was blood. The CDR3 reads CASSYSFRSHQPQHF. The CDR3 DNA follows: TGTGCCAGCAGTTACTCGTTCCGTTCACACCAGCCCCAGCATTTT.